Listed below are T cell receptor beta chains from one sample, sequenced in a study of glioma-infiltrating T cells after dendritic cell vaccination. Assay: immunoSEQ multiplex PCR; the TCRdb copy retains only in-frame clones and omits some. The data show around 90,000 clones, with approximately 80% seen just once and roughly 2.1% held by the top ten. This material consisted of blood, taken after dendritic cell vaccination. The receptor set was obtained from a human donor with glioblastoma. Both conserved end residues are part of each CDR3. The D gene is left open where the match is weak. Clone size is not always given. Where it is, it says once, few, many or a class for expanded clones.

D	V	size	J	CDR3	DNA
-	TRBV5-5	-	TRBJ2-1	CASSSALRDIEQFF	TGTGCCAGCAGCTCCGCCCTCCGGGACATAGAGCAGTTCTTC
-	TRBV28	-	TRBJ1-2	CASSFPRPGAAGGYTF	TGTGCCAGCAGTTTCCCCCGGCCCGGGGCCGCGGGGGGCTACACCTTC
TRBD2	TRBV5-1	-	TRBJ2-2	CASSFFLAGSGELFF	TGCGCCAGCAGCTTTTTCCTAGCGGGGTCCGGGGAGCTGTTTTTT
TRBD1	TRBV10-2	-	TRBJ1-2	CASRQQGAGGYTF	TGCGCCAGCAGGCAACAGGGGGCGGGAGGCTACACCTTC
TRBD1	TRBV5-1	-	TRBJ2-2	CASDLDGRGGSGELFF	TGCGCCAGCGACCTCGATGGTAGAGGGGGCTCCGGGGAGCTGTTTTTT
-	TRBV5-6	once	TRBJ2-2	CASSLPVTGELFF	TGTGCCAGCAGCTTGCCAGTCACCGGGGAGCTGTTTTTT
-	TRBV2	-	TRBJ1-2	CASSARGDLRGYTF	TGTGCCAGCAGTGCACGGGGGGATTTGCGAGGCTACACCTTC
TRBD2	TRBV30	-	TRBJ2-3	CAWSSSGVPDTQYF	TGTGCCTGGAGCTCTAGCGGGGTACCAGATACGCAGTATTTT
-	TRBV7-9	-	TRBJ1-5	CASSPAGTEGQPQHF	TGTGCCAGCAGCCCCGCCGGGACGGAGGGTCAGCCCCAGCATTTT
-	TRBV7-2	-	TRBJ2-1	CASSLILSGGYNEQFF	TGTGCCAGCAGCCTAATACTTTCGGGTGGCTACAATGAGCAGTTCTTC
TRBD1	TRBV6-1	once	TRBJ2-4	CASSEVEGALRKNIQYF	TGTGCCAGCAGTGAAGTTGAGGGGGCTTTGAGAAAAAACATTCAGTACTTC
TRBD1	TRBV7-9	once	TRBJ1-5	CASSPWTGQGQPQHF	TGTGCCAGCAGCCCCTGGACAGGGCAAGGTCAGCCCCAGCATTTT
-	TRBV15	-	TRBJ1-5	CATSRDQNIQPQHF	TGTGCCACCAGCAGAGATCAGAATATCCAGCCCCAGCATTTT
-	TRBV7-9	-	TRBJ2-5	CASSLTGGETQYF	TGTGCCAGCAGCTTAACCGGCGGAGAGACCCAGTACTTC
-	TRBV6-4	-	TRBJ1-2	CASSRDSVTNYGYTF	TGTGCCAGCAGTAGAGACAGTGTTACTAACTATGGCTACACCTTC
-	TRBV5-1	once	TRBJ1-4	CASSADQGGENEKLFF	TGCGCCAGCAGCGCCGACCAGGGTGGAGAGAATGAAAAACTGTTTTTT
-	TRBV30	few	TRBJ1-1	CAWTSLGVSTEAFF	TGTGCCTGGACTAGTCTAGGGGTGAGCACTGAAGCTTTCTTT
-	TRBV28	-	TRBJ1-3	CASSLDTSSGNTIYF	TGTGCCAGCAGTCTGGACACGAGCTCTGGAAACACCATATATTTT
-	TRBV30	few	TRBJ1-1	CAWSLWRGRRNTEAFF	TGTGCCTGGAGTCTATGGCGGGGGCGAAGGAACACTGAAGCTTTCTTT
TRBD1	TRBV7-9	-	TRBJ1-2	CASSLQRQGHYGYTF	TGTGCCAGCAGCCTCCAACGACAGGGCCACTATGGCTACACCTTC
TRBD1	TRBV28	once	TRBJ1-5	CASSLMGQGRGGINQPQHF	TGTGCCAGCAGTTTAATGGGGCAGGGTAGAGGGGGCATCAATCAGCCCCAGCATTTT
TRBD1	TRBV11-2	-	TRBJ2-7	CASNLGQGIGEQYF	TGTGCCAGCAACCTGGGACAGGGGATCGGGGAGCAGTACTTC
-	TRBV19	-	TRBJ1-6	CASRQSYNSPLHF	TGTGCCAGTAGACAGTCGTATAATTCACCCCTCCACTTT
-	TRBV5-1	-	TRBJ2-3	CASSLGSARAADTQYF	TGCGCCAGCAGCTTGGGGTCCGCTCGCGCGGCAGATACGCAGTATTTT
TRBD1	TRBV2	-	TRBJ1-2	CASSVEQGYYGYTF	TGTGCCAGCAGCGTAGAACAGGGGTACTATGGCTACACCTTC